Below, 30 T cell receptor beta chains from the same sample are listed, as sequenced in a study of CD8 T cells in ankylosing spondylitis. TCRdb re-called the 5' RACE reads through MiXCR, storing one row per CDR3 protein. The repertoire includes approximately 350,000 distinct CDR3 sequences, 20% of them detected once, and roughly 14% sits in the top ten. The sequenced sample was blood, either unsorted or a sorted T cell fraction (not recorded which). The receptors come from a male donor with ankylosing spondylitis or in good health (not recorded which).

This clonotype was seen only a few times. J is TRBJ1-3 and V is TRBV7-9; D unclear. This CDR3 is 15 amino acids long. The V end lost 4 bases, the J end lost 0 bases, and 10 bases lay between the germline ends. Germline lookup yields CDR1 SEHNR and CDR2 FQNEAQ (reference sequence). CDR3 DNA sequence: TGTGCCAGCAGCTCTGAAACTTACTCTGGAAACACCATATATTTT. This codes for CASSSETYSGNTIYF.

This clonotype occurred many times. This rearrangement joins TRBV12-3 or TRBV12-4 to TRBJ2-3; unclear D gene. V gave up 0 bases and J gave up 2 bases, with 3 bases separating them. The CDR3 loop spans 13 amino acids. CDR3 in amino acids: CASSLANTDTQYF. In DNA, the CDR3 is TGTGCCAGCAGTTTAGCGAACACAGATACGCAGTATTTT.

This clonotype turned up a few times. DNA of the CDR3: TGCAGCGTTGAGGGAACAGGGCCCTCCTACGAGCAGTACTTC. Translating it yields CSVEGTGPSYEQYF. This rearrangement joins TRBV29-1 to TRBJ2-7, with D perhaps matching TRBD1 (6 bases). Trimming removed 3 bases from V and 0 bases from J, with 12 bases in between. The germline V gene encodes CDR1 SQVTM and CDR2 ANQGSEA. CDR3 length: 14 residues.

The table lists this clonotype with a few counts. The genes are TRBV4-2 and TRBJ2-7; 14 nucleotides line up with TRBD2. This CDR3 comprises 16 residues. Losses at the gene ends were 2 bases for V and 4 bases for J; bases not matched to a gene: 4. CDR1 is LGHNA, CDR2 YNFKEQ, per germline. The chain's CDR3 is CASSQPGLAGGYEQYF. Here the CDR3 DNA reads TGTGCCAGCAGCCAACCCGGACTAGCGGGGGGTTACGAGCAGTACTTC.

This clonotype was observed a handful of times. The chain couples TRBV10-3 to TRBJ2-5; 7 bases map to TRBD2. The CDR3 covers 14 residues. With 3 bases clipped from V and 2 bases from J, the junction kept 3 bases outside the gene matches. Germline V CDR1 and CDR2: ENHRY, SYGVKD. CDR3 nucleotide sequence: TGTGCCATCAGTGATACTAGCGCTCAAGAGACCCAGTACTTC. Protein product: CAISDTSAQETQYF.

A few counts support this clonotype. The chain combines TRBV4-1 with TRBJ1-2; 8 bases map to TRBD1. The germline V gene has CDR1 MGHRA and CDR2 YSYEKL. The CDR3 consists of 14 residues. Trimming removed 3 bases from V and 6 bases from J; junction bases left unmatched: 6. The CDR3 region has the DNA TGCGCCAGCAGCCACAGACAGGGGACGGATGGCTACACCTTC. It codes for CASSHRQGTDGYTF.

This clonotype appeared a few times. The genes are TRBV9 and TRBJ1-1, with TRBD1 matching 9 bases. Germline lookup yields CDR1 SGDLS and CDR2 YYNGEE. The CDR3 contains 16 residues. V shed 0 bases, J shed 4 bases, and the junction held 7 bases outside the gene matches. The CDR3 sequence is CASSVGDRVSGTEAFF. CDR3 DNA sequence: TGTGCCAGCAGCGTAGGGGACAGGGTGTCGGGCACTGAAGCTTTCTTT.

This clonotype was detected a few times. This rearrangement joins TRBV6-6 to TRBJ2-1; D remains ambiguous. The CDR3 length is 11 residues. The germline gives CDR1 MNHNY, CDR2 SVGAGI (reference sequence). Trimming shortened V by 0 bases and J by 14 bases, and 8 bases separated the two germline ends. CDR3 region: CASSYSGTEFF. CDR3 nucleotides: TGTGCCAGCAGTTACTCGGGTACGGAGTTCTTC.

This clonotype was picked up many times. Here the CDR3 reads CASRDNGEAFF. CDR3 bases: TGCGCCAGCCGGGACAACGGAGAAGCTTTCTTT. The V gene is TRBV10-1, the J gene TRBJ1-1; D may be TRBD1 (6 bases). Trimming pared 8 bases from V and 8 bases from J, leaving 12 bases between. This CDR3 is built from 11 residues. Germline V CDR1 and CDR2: WNHNN, SYGVQD (reference sequence).

The J gene is TRBJ1-1, the V gene TRBV12-3 or TRBV12-4, with D tentatively TRBD1 (5 bases). V dropped 2 bases and J dropped 1 base, with 17 bases sitting between them. The CDR3 sequence is 17 residues long. CDR3: CASSLSPGELENTEAFF. The CDR3 region has the DNA TGTGCCAGCAGTTTAAGCCCGGGGGAGTTGGAGAACACTGAAGCTTTCTTT.

The chain links TRBV7-9 to TRBJ2-7; 7 bases match TRBD1. CDR3 length: 13 residues. Germline lookup yields CDR1 SEHNR and CDR2 FQNEAQ (reference sequence). Trimming took 8 bases from V and 2 from J; bases not matched to a gene: 6. This chain's CDR3 is CASSGQRAYEQYF. CDR3 DNA: TGTGCCAGCTCGGGACAGCGAGCCTACGAGCAGTACTTC.

The rearrangement uses TRBV6-1 and TRBJ2-5, with D possibly being TRBD1 (6 bases). V dropped 7 bases and J dropped 5 bases, with 17 bases sitting between them. The germline V gene encodes CDR1 MNHNS and CDR2 SASEGT. The CDR3 extends over 14 amino acids. The CDR3 nucleotides read TGTGCCAGCACCCCCACCGTTAGGGGGGAGACCCAGTACTTC. Its protein is CASTPTVRGETQYF.

Only a few counts were recorded for this clonotype. This chain links TRBV7-3 with TRBJ2-3; possible D gene TRBD2, 6 bases. Germline CDR1 reads SGHTA; CDR2 reads FQGTGA. The V and J ends lost 3 bases and 1 base respectively, with 11 bases between them. The CDR3 is 15 amino acids. CDR3 DNA: TGTGCCAGCAGCTTTCTAGCGTCGGGCACAGATACGCAGTATTTT. Its translation is CASSFLASGTDTQYF.

The CDR3 is CASRVQGYNEQFF. The CDR3 DNA reads as TGTGCCAGCAGAGTCCAGGGTTACAATGAGCAGTTCTTC. The V and J genes are TRBV2 and TRBJ2-1; maybe TRBD1 (5 bases). The length of the CDR3 is 13 residues. From germline, CDR1 is SNHLY and CDR2 FYNNEI. Trimming took 6 bases from V and 4 from J, leaving 10 bases between them. Full variable domain (missing parts from reference TRBV2 and TRBJ2-1): EPEVTQTPSHQVTQMGQEVILRCVPISNHLYFYWYRQILGQKVEFLVSFYNNEISEKSEIFDDQFSVERPDGSNFTLKIRSTKLEDSAMYFCASRVQGYNEQFFGPGTRLTVL.

Only a few counts were recorded for this clonotype. The genes are TRBV20-1 and TRBJ2-2, with a tentative D call TRBD1 (5 bases). Germline-derived CDR1 and CDR2 are DFQATT and SNEGSKA (reference sequence). CDR3 size: 13 residues. Trimming pared 5 bases from V and 0 bases from J, leaving 7 bases between. CDR3 region: CSADSPNTGELFF. In DNA, the CDR3 is TGCAGTGCTGACAGCCCGAACACCGGGGAGCTGTTTTTT.

The V gene is TRBV28, the J gene TRBJ1-1; D not resolved. The V gene's germline CDR1 is MDHEN and CDR2 SYDVKM. The CDR3 has 14 amino acids. V lost 3 bases and J 5 bases, leaving 13 bases between the germline ends. The CDR3 loop is CASSFQWRRTEAFF. Written as DNA, the CDR3 is TGTGCCAGCAGTTTTCAGTGGAGAAGGACTGAAGCTTTCTTT.

The V and J genes are TRBV9 and TRBJ2-7, with 10 nucleotides matching TRBD2. The V segment lost 4 bases and the J segment 7 bases; nucleotides outside the gene matches: 5. The CDR3 runs 13 residues. CDR1 SGDLS and CDR2 YYNGEE come from the germline V gene. The CDR3 region is CASSSGGAGEQYF. CDR3 coding DNA: TGTGCCAGCAGCAGCGGGGGGGCCGGGGAGCAGTACTTC. Full variable domain (missing parts from reference TRBV9 and TRBJ2-7): DSGVTQTPKHLITATGQRVTLRCSPRSGDLSVYWYQQSLDQGLQFLIQYYNGEERAKGNILERFSAQQFPDLHSELNLSSLELGDSALYFCASSSGGAGEQYFGPGTRLTVT.

This clonotype showed up just a few times. The chain combines TRBV12-3 or TRBV12-4 with TRBJ2-2; the D is unclear. The ends were cut back, 6 bases at V and 0 bases at J, with 8 bases in the middle. The CDR3 runs 14 residues. CDR3 sequence (DNA): TGTGCCAGCAGCCCGGCTACGAACACCGGGGAGCTGTTTTTT. This gives the protein CASSPATNTGELFF.

The chain employs TRBV5-5 and TRBJ2-5; tentative D call: TRBD2 (6 bases). This CDR3 region has 15 residues. With 4 bases removed from V and 5 bases from J, the gap between germline ends came to 18 bases. Germline V lookup: CDR1 SGHKS, CDR2 YYEKEE (reference sequence). The CDR3 loop is CASSHPGTLGETQYF. CDR3 bases: TGTGCCAGCAGCCACCCAGGGACTCTCGGGGAGACCCAGTACTTC.

CDR3 DNA: TGTGCCACCAGTGATTTGTCAGCCCCCGTCGAGACCCAGTACTTC. Its protein is CATSDLSAPVETQYF. The chain couples TRBV24-1 to TRBJ2-5; D uncertain. CDR3 size: 15 residues. Germline V gene lookup returns CDR1 KGHDR and CDR2 SFDVKD. Trimming stripped 0 bases from V and 5 bases from J, with 12 bases between.

This clonotype turned up a few times. This sequence joins TRBV20-1 and TRBJ2-2; 8 nucleotides match TRBD2. Germline-derived CDR1 and CDR2 are DFQATT and SNEGSKA (reference sequence). The CDR3 is made up of 15 amino acids. The ends lost 5 bases at V and 3 bases at J; junction bases unmatched: 8. The CDR3 here is CSAEAGGWDTGELFF. As DNA, the CDR3 is TGCAGTGCTGAGGCGGGGGGATGGGACACCGGGGAGCTGTTTTTT.

This clonotype has just a few counts. The rearrangement links TRBV10-2 to TRBJ2-3; 9 bases fit TRBD2. The CDR3 spans 15 residues. V trimming: 4 bases; J trimming: 3 bases; junction bases outside the gene matches: 5. Germline V gene data show CDR1 as WSHSY and CDR2 as SAAADI. CDR3 sequence reads: CASSVQTSGTDTQYF. CDR3 nucleotides: TGCGCCAGCAGTGTACAGACTAGCGGTACAGATACGCAGTATTTT.

This clonotype was seen a handful of times. The gene calls are TRBV12-3 or TRBV12-4 and TRBJ2-3; TRBD2 agrees at 12 bases. The CDR3 loop spans 17 amino acids. J was trimmed by 2 bases and V by 2 bases; bases with no gene match: 5. The DNA for the CDR3 is TGTGCCAGCAGTTTAAATCTAGCGGGGGGGTACACAGATACGCAGTATTTT. This sequence encodes CASSLNLAGGYTDTQYF.

There are a few counts of this clonotype. The CDR3 is CASSIVDRGYQPQHF. The CDR3 bases are TGTGCCAGTAGTATCGTGGACAGGGGCTATCAGCCCCAGCATTTT. The chain uses TRBV19 and TRBJ1-5, with 9 nucleotides matching TRBD1. The CDR3 is 15 residues long. V lost 3 bases and J lost 5; bases outside the gene matches: 5. Germline CDR1 is LNHDA and CDR2 is SQIVND (reference sequence).

The genes are TRBV25-1 and TRBJ1-1; weak D call: TRBD1 (5 bases). The CDR3 sequence is 13 residues long. CDR1 MGHDK and CDR2 SYGVNS come from the germline V gene. V lost 5 bases to trimming and J lost 5 bases, with 12 bases between them. CDR3: CASSLQEGTEAFF. DNA of the CDR3: TGTGCCAGCAGTCTACAGGAGGGGACTGAAGCTTTCTTT.

The V call is TRBV29-1, the J call TRBJ1-2, with a possible D match to TRBD1 (6 bases). V was shortened by 7 bases and J by 8 bases, with 20 bases between the two germline ends. CDR1 is SQVTM and CDR2 is ANQGSEA in the germline V gene. The CDR3 contains 13 residues. The CDR3 protein is CSGGETGGKGYTF. The CDR3, as DNA: TGCAGCGGCGGGGAGACAGGAGGAAAAGGCTACACCTTC.

The chain uses TRBV14 and TRBJ2-7; D remains unclear. V was trimmed by 2 bases and J by 2 bases, leaving 10 bases between them. The germline V gene encodes CDR1 SGHDN and CDR2 FVKESK. This CDR3 has 14 residues. CDR3 sequence (DNA): TGTGCCAGCAGCCAACAAAACAGAGCCTACGAGCAGTACTTC. As protein: CASSQQNRAYEQYF. Variable domain in full (rest from reference TRBV14 and TRBJ2-7): EAGVTQFPSHSVIEKGQTVTLRCDPISGHDNLYWYRRVMGKEIKFLLHFVKESKQDESGMPNNRFLAERTGGTYSTLKVQPAELEDSGVYFCASSQQNRAYEQYFGPGTRLTVT.

In this sample, this clonotype turned up a few times. The chain employs TRBV12-3 or TRBV12-4 and TRBJ2-1; either TRBD1 or TRBD2 may fit D (7 bases each). This CDR3 has 15 residues. V was cut by 7 bases and J by 6 bases, with 19 bases left in between. The chain's CDR3 is CASTSGGAKGNEQFF. Here the CDR3 DNA reads TGTGCCAGCACCTCAGGGGGGGCTAAGGGCAATGAGCAGTTCTTC.

The rearrangement joins TRBV29-1 to TRBJ2-7; D gene ambiguous. In germline, CDR1 is SQVTM, CDR2 ANQGSEA. This CDR3 contains 13 residues. V lost 6 bases, J lost 5 bases, and 17 bases lay in between. Here the CDR3 reads CSVVRPDHHEQYF. As DNA, the CDR3 is TGCAGCGTCGTCCGTCCGGATCACCACGAGCAGTACTTC.

This clonotype was detected a few times. This sequence joins TRBV2 and TRBJ2-2; tentative D call: TRBD1 (6 bases). The CDR3 has 15 amino acids. The V end was cut by 6 bases, the J end by 0 bases, with 11 bases between. Germline V CDR1 and CDR2: SNHLY, FYNNEI. The CDR3 here is CASSEQGPNTGELFF. As DNA, the CDR3 is TGTGCCAGCAGCGAACAGGGTCCGAACACCGGGGAGCTGTTTTTT. Looking up the rest from reference TRBV2 and TRBJ2-2 gives the full variable domain: EPEVTQTPSHQVTQMGQEVILRCVPISNHLYFYWYRQILGQKVEFLVSFYNNEISEKSEIFDDQFSVERPDGSNFTLKIRSTKLEDSAMYFCASSEQGPNTGELFFGEGSRLTVL.